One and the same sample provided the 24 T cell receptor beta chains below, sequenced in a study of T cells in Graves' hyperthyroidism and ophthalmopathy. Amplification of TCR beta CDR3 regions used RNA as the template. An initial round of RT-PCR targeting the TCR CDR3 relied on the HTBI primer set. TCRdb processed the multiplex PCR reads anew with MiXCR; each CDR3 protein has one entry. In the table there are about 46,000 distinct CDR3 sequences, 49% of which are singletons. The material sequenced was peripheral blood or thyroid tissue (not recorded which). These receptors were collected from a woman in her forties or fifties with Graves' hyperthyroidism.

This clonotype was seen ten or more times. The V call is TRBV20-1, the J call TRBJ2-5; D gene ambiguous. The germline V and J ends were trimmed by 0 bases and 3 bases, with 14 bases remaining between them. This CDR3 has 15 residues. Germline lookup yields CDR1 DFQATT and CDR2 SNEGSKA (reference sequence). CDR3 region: CSARDSRRAEETQYF. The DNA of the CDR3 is TGCAGTGCTAGAGATAGTCGCCGGGCGGAAGAGACCCAGTACTTC.

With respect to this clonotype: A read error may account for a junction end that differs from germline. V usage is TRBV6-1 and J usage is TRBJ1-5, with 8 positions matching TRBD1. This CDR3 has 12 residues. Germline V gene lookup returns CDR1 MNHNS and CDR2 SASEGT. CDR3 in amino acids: CTSGQGKRNEHF. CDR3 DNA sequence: TGCACCAGCGGACAGGGCAAGCGGAACGAGCATTTT.

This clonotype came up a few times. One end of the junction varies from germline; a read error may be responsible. The CDR3 bases are TGTGCCAGCAGTTTGGGACAGGGGGCGTTCACCTTC. It translates to CASSLGQGAFTF. This rearrangement joins TRBV29-1 to TRBJ1-2, with TRBD1 matching 12 bases. The CDR3 has 12 amino acids. Germline CDR1 SQVTM, CDR2 ANQGSEA. The variable domain in full, completed from reference TRBV29-1 and TRBJ1-2, reads SAVISQKPSRDICQRGTSLTIQCQVDSQVTMMFWYRQQPGQSLTLIATANQGSEATYESGFVIDKFPISRPNLTFSTLTVSNMSPEDSSIYLCASSLGQGAFTFGSGTRLTVV.

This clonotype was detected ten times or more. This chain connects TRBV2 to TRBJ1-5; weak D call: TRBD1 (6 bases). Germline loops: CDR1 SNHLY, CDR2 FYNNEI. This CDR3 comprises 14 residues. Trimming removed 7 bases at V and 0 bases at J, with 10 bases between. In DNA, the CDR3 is TGTGCCAGCACTGGACAGTATAGCAATCAGCCCCAGCATTTT. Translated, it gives CASTGQYSNQPQHF. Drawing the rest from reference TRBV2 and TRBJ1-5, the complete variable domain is EPEVTQTPSHQVTQMGQEVILRCVPISNHLYFYWYRQILGQKVEFLVSFYNNEISEKSEIFDDQFSVERPDGSNFTLKIRSTKLEDSAMYFCASTGQYSNQPQHFGDGTRLSIL.

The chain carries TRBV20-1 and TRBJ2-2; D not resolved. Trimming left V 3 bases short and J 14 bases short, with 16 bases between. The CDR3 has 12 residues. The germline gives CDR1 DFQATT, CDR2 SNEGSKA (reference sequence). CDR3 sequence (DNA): TGCAGTGCTAGCGGACGGACCGGGCCCCTGTTTTTT. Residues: CSASGRTGPLFF.

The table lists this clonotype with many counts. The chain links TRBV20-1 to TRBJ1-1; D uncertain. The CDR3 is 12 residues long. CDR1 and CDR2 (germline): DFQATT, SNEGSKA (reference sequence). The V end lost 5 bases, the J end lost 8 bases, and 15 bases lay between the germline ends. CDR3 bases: TGCAGTGCTCGACTACCGAAAGGCGAAGCTTTCTTT. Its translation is CSARLPKGEAFF.

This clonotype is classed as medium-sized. CDR3 amino acids: CATNTTGTSDNLFYEQYF. The DNA for the CDR3 is TGTGCCACCAATACCACCGGGACTAGCGACAATTTATTCTACGAGCAGTACTTC. J is TRBJ2-7 and V is TRBV24-1, with 10 bases that match TRBD2. V lost 8 bases, J lost 3 bases, and 18 bases stayed unmatched. Germline V gene data show CDR1 as KGHDR and CDR2 as SFDVKD. This CDR3 is 18 amino acids long.

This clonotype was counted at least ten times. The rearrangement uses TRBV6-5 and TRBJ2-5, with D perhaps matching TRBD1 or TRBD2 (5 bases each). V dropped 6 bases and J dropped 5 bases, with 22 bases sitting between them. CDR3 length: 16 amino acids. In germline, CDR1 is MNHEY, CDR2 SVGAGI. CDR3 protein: CASSPTGTEGWETQYF. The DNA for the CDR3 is TGTGCCAGCAGCCCCACCGGGACGGAAGGCTGGGAGACCCAGTACTTC.

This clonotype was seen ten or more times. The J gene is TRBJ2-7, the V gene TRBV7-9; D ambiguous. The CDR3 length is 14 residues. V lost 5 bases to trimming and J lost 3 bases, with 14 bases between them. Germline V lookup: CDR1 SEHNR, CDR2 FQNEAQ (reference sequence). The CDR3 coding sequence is TGTGCCAGCAGCGGGATAGAGCAGTTCTACGAGCAGTACTTC. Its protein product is CASSGIEQFYEQYF.

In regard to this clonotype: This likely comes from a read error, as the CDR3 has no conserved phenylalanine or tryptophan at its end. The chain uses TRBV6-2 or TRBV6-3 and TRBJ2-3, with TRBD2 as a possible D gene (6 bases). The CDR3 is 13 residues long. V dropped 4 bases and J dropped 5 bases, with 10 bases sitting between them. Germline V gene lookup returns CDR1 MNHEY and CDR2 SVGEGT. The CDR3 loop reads CASSSPGGDTQYS. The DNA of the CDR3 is TGTGCCAGCAGTTCTCCCGGGGGAGATACGCAGTATTCT.

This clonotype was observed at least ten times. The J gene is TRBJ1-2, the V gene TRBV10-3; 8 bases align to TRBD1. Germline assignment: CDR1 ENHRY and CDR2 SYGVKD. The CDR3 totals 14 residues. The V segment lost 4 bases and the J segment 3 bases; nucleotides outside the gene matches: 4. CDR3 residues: CAISVAGGDYGYTF. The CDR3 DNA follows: TGTGCCATCAGTGTGGCAGGGGGCGACTATGGCTACACCTTC.

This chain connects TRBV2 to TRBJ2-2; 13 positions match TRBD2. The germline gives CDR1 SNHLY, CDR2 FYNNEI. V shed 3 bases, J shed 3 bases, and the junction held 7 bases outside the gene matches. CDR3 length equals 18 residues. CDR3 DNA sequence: TGTGCCAGCAGTGATGGGGGACTAGCGGGATATCACACCGGGGAGCTGTTTTTT. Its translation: CASSDGGLAGYHTGELFF.

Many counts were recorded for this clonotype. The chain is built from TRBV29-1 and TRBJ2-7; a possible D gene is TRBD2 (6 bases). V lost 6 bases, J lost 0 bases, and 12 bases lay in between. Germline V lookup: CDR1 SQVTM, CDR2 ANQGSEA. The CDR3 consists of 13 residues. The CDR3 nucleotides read TGCAGCGTCTCTAGCGCCGTCTCCTACGAGCAGTACTTC. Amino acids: CSVSSAVSYEQYF.

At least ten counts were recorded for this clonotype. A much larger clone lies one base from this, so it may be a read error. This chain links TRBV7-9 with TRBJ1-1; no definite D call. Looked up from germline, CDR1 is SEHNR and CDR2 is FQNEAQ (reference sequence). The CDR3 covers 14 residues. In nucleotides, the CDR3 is TGTGCCAGCAGCTTACTGGGGATGAACACTGGAGCTTTCTTT. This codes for CASSLLGMNTGAFF. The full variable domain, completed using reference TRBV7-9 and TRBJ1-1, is DTGVSQNPRHKITKRGQNVTFRCDPISEHNRLYWYRQTLGQGPEFLTYFQNEAQLEKSRLLSDRFSAERPKGSFSTLEIQRTEQGDSAMYLCASSLLGMNTGAFFGQGTRLTVV.

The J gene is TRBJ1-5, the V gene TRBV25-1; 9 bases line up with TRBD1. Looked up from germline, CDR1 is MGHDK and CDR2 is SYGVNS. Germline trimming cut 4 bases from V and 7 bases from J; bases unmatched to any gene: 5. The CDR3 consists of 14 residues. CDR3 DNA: TGTGCCAGCAGTGCTACAGGGGGCTACCAGCCCCAGCATTTT. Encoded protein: CASSATGGYQPQHF.

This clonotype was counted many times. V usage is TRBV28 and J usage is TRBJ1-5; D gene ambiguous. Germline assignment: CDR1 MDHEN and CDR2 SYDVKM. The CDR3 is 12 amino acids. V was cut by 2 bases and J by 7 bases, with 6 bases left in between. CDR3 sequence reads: CASSLRGQPQHF. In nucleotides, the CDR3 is TGTGCCAGCAGTTTAAGAGGGCAGCCCCAGCATTTT.

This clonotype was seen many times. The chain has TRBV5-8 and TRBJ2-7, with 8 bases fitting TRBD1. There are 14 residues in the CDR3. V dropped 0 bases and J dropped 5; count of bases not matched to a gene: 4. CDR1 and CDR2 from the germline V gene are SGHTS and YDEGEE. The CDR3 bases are TGTGCCAGCAGCTTGGCAGGGGGCTTCAACGAGCAGTACTTC. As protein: CASSLAGGFNEQYF.

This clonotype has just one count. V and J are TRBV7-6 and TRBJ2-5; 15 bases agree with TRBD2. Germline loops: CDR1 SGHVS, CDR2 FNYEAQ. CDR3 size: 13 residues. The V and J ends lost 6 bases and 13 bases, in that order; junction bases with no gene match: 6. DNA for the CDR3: TGTGCCAGCAGTCGGACTAGCGGGAGGGCCGTGTACTTC. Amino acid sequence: CASSRTSGRAVYF.

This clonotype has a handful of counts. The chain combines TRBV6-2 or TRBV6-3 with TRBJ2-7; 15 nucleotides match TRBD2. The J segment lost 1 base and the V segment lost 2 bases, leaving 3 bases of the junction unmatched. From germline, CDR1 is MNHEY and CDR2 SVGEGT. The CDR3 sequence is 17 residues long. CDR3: CASSYKGTSGRSYEQYF. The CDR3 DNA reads TGTGCCAGCAGTTACAAGGGGACTAGCGGGAGGTCCTACGAGCAGTACTTC.

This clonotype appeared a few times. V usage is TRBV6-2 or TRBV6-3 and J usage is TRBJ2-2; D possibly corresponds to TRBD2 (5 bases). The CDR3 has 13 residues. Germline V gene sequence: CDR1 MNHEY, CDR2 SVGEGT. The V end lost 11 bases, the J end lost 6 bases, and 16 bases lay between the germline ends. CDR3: CASGVAWPGELFF. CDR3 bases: TGTGCCTCCGGGGTTGCGTGGCCCGGGGAGCTGTTTTTT.

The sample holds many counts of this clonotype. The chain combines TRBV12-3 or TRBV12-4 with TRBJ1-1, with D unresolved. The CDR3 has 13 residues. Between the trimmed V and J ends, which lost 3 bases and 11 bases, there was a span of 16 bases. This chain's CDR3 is CASSLYAIPEAFF. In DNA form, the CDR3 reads TGTGCCAGCAGTTTGTACGCAATCCCCGAGGCTTTCTTT.

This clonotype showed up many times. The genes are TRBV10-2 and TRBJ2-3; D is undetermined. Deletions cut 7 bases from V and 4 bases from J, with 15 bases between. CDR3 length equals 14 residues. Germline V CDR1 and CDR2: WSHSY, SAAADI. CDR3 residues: CASKRNYRADTQYF. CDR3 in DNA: TGCGCCAGCAAAAGGAACTACCGGGCAGATACGCAGTATTTT.

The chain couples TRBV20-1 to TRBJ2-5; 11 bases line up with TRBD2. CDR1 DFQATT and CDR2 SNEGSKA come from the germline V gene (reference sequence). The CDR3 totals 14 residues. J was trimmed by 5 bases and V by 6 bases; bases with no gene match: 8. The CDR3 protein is CSAHSGRGWETQYF. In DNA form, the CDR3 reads TGCAGTGCGCATAGCGGGAGGGGATGGGAGACCCAGTACTTC.

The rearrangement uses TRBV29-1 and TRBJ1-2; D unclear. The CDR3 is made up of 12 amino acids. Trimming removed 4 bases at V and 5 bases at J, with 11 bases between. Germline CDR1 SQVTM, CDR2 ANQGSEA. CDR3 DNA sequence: TGCAGCGTTGCCAGCAGTGGGTATGGCTACACCTTC. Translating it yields CSVASSGYGYTF. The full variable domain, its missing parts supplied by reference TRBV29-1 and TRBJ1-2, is SAVISQKPSRDICQRGTSLTIQCQVDSQVTMMFWYRQQPGQSLTLIATANQGSEATYESGFVIDKFPISRPNLTFSTLTVSNMSPEDSSIYLCSVASSGYGYTFGSGTRLTVV.